The 8 T cell receptor beta chains reported below all come from one sample, sequenced in a study of pediatric ulcerative colitis. The repertoire was sequenced with immunoSEQ multiplex PCR; TCRdb's copy has only in-frame clones and lacks some. The sample holds around 36,000 clones, roughly 81% seen once. The rectum was sampled with one to two pinch biopsies at colonoscopy. Input material: gut tissue. These receptors originate from a boy aged 10-17 years with mild ulcerative colitis.

This clone has just a few counts. The V and J genes are TRBV5-8 and TRBJ1-1; possible D gene TRBD1, 6 bases. The ends were cut back, 4 bases at V and 4 bases at J, with 17 bases in the middle. Germline CDR1 is SGHTS and CDR2 is YDEGEE. The CDR3 sequence is 15 residues long. CDR3 residues: CASSLWTALGTEAFF. CDR3 nucleotides: TGTGCCAGCAGCCTATGGACAGCCCTTGGCACTGAAGCTTTCTTT. Full variable domain (outside the CDR3, taken from reference TRBV5-8 and TRBJ1-1): EAGVTQSPTHLIKTRGQQATLRCSPISGHTSVYWYQQALGLGLQFLLWYDEGEERNRGNFPPRFSGRQFPNYSSELNVNALELEDSALYLCASSLWTALGTEAFFGQGTRLTVV.

The chain links TRBV6-6 to TRBJ1-5; unclear D gene. With 6 bases removed from V and 4 bases from J, the gap between germline ends came to 7 bases. This CDR3 is built from 12 residues. Germline-derived CDR1 and CDR2 are MNHNY and SVGAGI (reference sequence). The CDR3: CASSPRNQPQHF. For the CDR3, the DNA is TGTGCCAGCAGCCCGAGGAATCAGCCCCAGCATTTT.

This chain connects TRBV2 to TRBJ1-5, with D uncertain. This CDR3 is 13 amino acids long. Germline CDR1 reads SNHLY; CDR2 reads FYNNEI. The ends were cut back, 3 bases at V and 0 bases at J, with 3 bases in the middle. CDR3 sequence reads: CASSEYSNQPQHF. In DNA, the CDR3 is TGTGCCAGCAGTGAGTATAGCAATCAGCCCCAGCATTTT. The whole variable domain, filled in from reference TRBV2 and TRBJ1-5, reads EPEVTQTPSHQVTQMGQEVILRCVPISNHLYFYWYRQILGQKVEFLVSFYNNEISEKSEIFDDQFSVERPDGSNFTLKIRSTKLEDSAMYFCASSEYSNQPQHFGDGTRLSIL.

The gene calls are TRBV5-1 and TRBJ1-1; tentative D call: TRBD1 (6 bases). The germline V gene encodes CDR1 SGHRS and CDR2 YFSETQ. This CDR3 is built from 13 residues. V lost 4 bases and J 1 base, leaving 8 bases between the germline ends. The CDR3 protein is CASSLTGNTEAFF. In DNA form, the CDR3 reads TGCGCCAGCAGCCTGACAGGGAACACTGAAGCTTTCTTT.

The table lists this clone with a few counts. V usage is TRBV7-9 and J usage is TRBJ1-1; the D gene is possibly TRBD1 (6 bases). Germline assignment: CDR1 SEHNR and CDR2 FQNEAQ (reference sequence). CDR3 length: 14 residues. V shed 4 bases and J shed 4 bases, with 13 bases lying between them. CDR3 sequence reads: CASSYGGRGTEAFF. The CDR3 bases are TGTGCCAGCAGCTACGGGGGCAGAGGCACTGAAGCTTTCTTT.

In DNA form, the CDR3 reads TGTGCCAGCAGCGGGCCAGGATACATGAACACTGAAGCTTTCTTT. It yields the protein CASSGPGYMNTEAFF. The chain carries TRBV11-1 and TRBJ1-1; no firm D call. The germline V and J ends were trimmed by 5 bases and 0 bases, with 13 bases remaining between them. Germline CDR1 is SGHAT and CDR2 is FQDESV (reference sequence). CDR3 length: 15 residues.

The chain links TRBV6-1 to TRBJ1-5; D gene unclear. This CDR3 is built from 14 residues. The V gene's germline CDR1 is MNHNS and CDR2 SASEGT. Trimming left V 6 bases short and J 6 bases short, with 15 bases between. CDR3 amino acids: CASRVRLIGQPQHF. The CDR3 region has the DNA TGTGCCAGCAGGGTCAGGTTAATCGGTCAGCCCCAGCATTTT.

The genes are TRBV7-6 and TRBJ2-2; 10 nucleotides match TRBD2. V trimming: 2 bases; J trimming: 12 bases; junction bases outside the gene matches: 6. The CDR3 runs to 14 residues. Germline CDR1 is SGHVS and CDR2 is FNYEAQ. CDR3: CASSLSSGGEKLFF. Written as DNA, the CDR3 is TGTGCCAGCAGCTTAAGCAGCGGGGGGGAAAAGCTGTTTTTT.